The present entry profiles one T cell receptor beta chain with its context. This receptor's antigen is unknown. The read terminates 3 residues ahead of where the CDR3 ends, so the germline J gene completes it. The meaning of the sample's treatment or condition label: autologous CTL019 cells: CD19 CAR with 4-1BB and CD3 zeta domains. TCR zeta and 4-1BB costimulatory signaling domains were incorporated into the CD19 CAR. T cells for CTL019 manufacturing were collected from peripheral blood by means of leukapheresis. The DNeasy Blood and Tissue Kit was used to extract genomic DNA from pre-infusion T cells, peripheral blood, or sorted post-infusion T cells. This specimen comes from a study of TET2 disruption in CD19-targeted CAR T cells (dated by TCRdb to 2016 to 2018). As for the study more broadly: Sample numbers were set by the original clinical trial design and sample availability, with no additional inclusion criteria.

The immunoSEQ assay was used to perform TCR beta chain deep sequencing. In the original analysis: Only productive TCR beta rearrangements were used to calculate clonotype frequencies. The table was pulled from immuneACCESS by TCRdb, which kept in-frame rearrangements only. Such tables lose some clones; where checked, under half of the loss comes from unresolved V genes, and the rest has no known cause. That table is the source of V, J and clone size, and D and trimming were worked out from the DNA. The sample's records list about 30,000 clones. The ten top clones hold more than 1.5% of the sample. The research as a whole found: The conclusions drawn about the patient's CAR T cells were based on extensive analysis of just one subject.

CDR1 and CDR2 are read off the germline V gene as SGHRS and YFSETQ. V drops 3 bases and J drops 5 bases, leaving 21 bases in between. The CDR3 contains 16 residues, cysteine and phenylalanine counted. The CDR3 was read in part: 39 bases, with the frame set at base 1. The sequence was collected from a man between 65 and 85 years old with chronic lymphocytic leukemia. The rearranged chain carries TRBV5-1 and TRBJ2-7; TRBD1 is perhaps the D gene, given 6 matching bases. The sequences come from CD8- CAR+ T cells sorted from cultured blood T cells, collected for CD19 CAR T cell therapy. This sample's cell subset or site label indicates: CD8-negative CAR-positive T cells from the infusion product. CDR3 bases read: TGCGCCAGCAGCTCACGGGACAACCTGCTCCTCAACGAG. It is translated as CASSSRDNLLLNE. The CDR3 in its entirety is CASSSRDNLLLNEQYF.